Sequencing of this TCR beta chain was carried out in a study of PD-1 blockade in classical Hodgkin lymphoma (dated by TCRdb to 2019 to 2021). Broadly, across the study: Nivolumab dosing was 3 mg/kg intravenously every 2 weeks, continuing until either disease progression or unacceptable toxicity. A peripheral blood immune signature of response to PD-1 blockade in classical Hodgkin lymphoma was defined using TCR beta sequencing and CyTOF.

Here is what the overall study found, with its caveats: Trial patients achieving complete response had baseline diversity similar to newly diagnosed patients, whereas partial responders and progressors had significantly lower diversity. Patients starting nivolumab less than 1 year after ASCT had lower diversity and were excluded from later analyses to avoid confounding by immune reconstitution. Baseline TCR diversity was reported as lower in newly diagnosed patients than in healthy donors, and lower still in relapsed/refractory patients. CD4+ but not CD8+ TCR diversity rose significantly by C4D1 (p=0.0027 vs p=0.16), most apparent in complete responders (p=0.02). The study covered only a single clinical trial cohort, and the causes of the repertoire differences, possibly disease activity or prior therapy, were still not defined.

The CDR3 sequence holds 14 residues, the cysteine and phenylalanine included. Of all the DNA, just the CDR3 is kept, 42 bases in frame from base 1. According to the germline V gene, CDR1 reads SGHTA and CDR2 reads FQGTGA. V lost 5 bases and J lost 7 bases, and the count of bases not matched to a germline gene is 7. About this clone itself: The antigen it binds to is not known. No base qualities exist here, and no much larger clone lies one base off it.

The meaning of the sample's time point label: cycle 1 day 1 (C1D1), immediately before nivolumab initiation. All trial patients had relapsed after autologous stem cell transplantation, with cohorts A, B and C differing in prior brentuximab vedotin exposure. The trial cohort included 55 to 65 patients with relapsed/refractory classical Hodgkin lymphoma, and each patient had a best overall response of complete response, partial response or progressive disease. Trial patients were treated with single-agent nivolumab in the multi-cohort phase II CheckMate 205 trial. An independent review committee assessed best overall response by applying the 2007 International Working Group response criteria. Trial PBMCs were collected immediately before nivolumab initiation (C1D1) and during therapy at cycle 2 day 1 and cycle 4 day 1. Peripheral blood was collected in 8 mL Vacutainer Cell Preparation Tubes, from which PBMCs were isolated by centrifugation and then cryopreserved.

The Qiagen DNeasy kit was used to extract genomic DNA both from unsorted PBMCs and from the negatively selected CD4+ and CD8+ fractions. TCR beta CDR3 regions were amplified by immunoSEQ multiplex PCR using primers annealing to V and J segments. A synthetic immune receptor repertoire was used to minimize amplification bias, and any residual bias was removed computationally once sequencing was done. The paper's data handling went like this. Custom Python scripts were used to quantify repertoire diversity as the Shannon entropy index. The unsorted, CD4+ and CD8+ repertoires were each analyzed separately, with the exception of combined analyses, where CD4+ and CD8+ sequences were merged in silico. Clonal expansion was defined as at least a 2-fold frequency increase after treatment relative to C1D1, with a pseudocount of 0.5 for undetected baseline clones. Singleton clones were defined as clones with 0 or 1 copy at C1D1, and non-singleton clones were defined as clones with 2 or more copies. Clones expanded in unsorted samples were annotated as CD4+, CD8+ or unknown by matching protein sequences in sorted samples from the same patient. Diversity changes from C1D1 to C4D1 were tested in paired samples using Wilcoxon tests. TCRdb re-hosts the immuneACCESS table, in-frame sequences only. Its copies lack some clones; in the studies checked, an unresolved V gene accounts for under half of them, and the cause for the rest is not known. That table gives V, J and clone size, and the DNA gave D and trimming. The sample contains around 36,000 clones, more than 75% of them found a single time. Roughly 9% of the sample is held by the ten biggest clonotypes.

The sequence is built from TRBV7-3 and TRBJ2-7; the central 11 bases match TRBD1. The material sequenced was peripheral blood mononuclear cells (PBMCs), taken at baseline. The sequence came from a human donor with classical Hodgkin lymphoma. CDR3 region: CASSPGTGGGEQYF. The nucleotide sequence reads TGTGCCAGCAGCCCCGGGACAGGGGGAGGTGAGCAGTACTTC.